A single sample gave rise to the 21 T cell receptor beta chains below, sequenced in a study of regulatory T cells in long-lasting Graves disease. Libraries of TCR beta came from iRepertoire HTBI primers plus Arm-PCR of CDR3 regions. TCRdb independently ran MiXCR on the multiplex PCR reads; one entry per CDR3 protein. The sample includes 620,000 or so distinct CDR3 sequences, approximately 15% seen only once; the top ten take 15% to 20%. The time point is: newly diagnosed GD, antithyroid drugs for less than 3 months. After RNA was extracted from PBMCs, the TCR library was made from it. The sample also formed part of further work on T cells in Graves' hyperthyroidism and ophthalmopathy.

The sequenced sample was peripheral blood mononuclear cells (PBMCs), obtained at new diagnosis, from a patient treated with antithyroid drugs. The receptor source for this set is a woman under 40 with Graves disease.

This clonotype has ten or more counts. V is TRBV28 and J is TRBJ1-1; the D is unclear. Per the germline V gene, CDR1 is MDHEN and CDR2 is SYDVKM. CDR3 length: 17 amino acids. Deletions cut 1 base from V and 1 base from J, with 16 bases between. The CDR3 reads CASSLSGMGSGNTEAFF. The CDR3 DNA sequence: TGTGCCAGCAGTTTATCGGGGATGGGGTCGGGGAACACTGAAGCTTTCTTT.

This rearrangement joins TRBV11-2 to TRBJ1-2; 9 bases are shared with TRBD1. This CDR3 is built from 12 residues. V shed 1 base and J 13 bases; nucleotides not matched to a gene: 4. Germline CDR1 reads SGHAT; CDR2 reads FQNNGV. In DNA form, the CDR3 reads TGTGCCAGCAGCTTAGGTGGGGACAGGGTCACCTTC. It encodes CASSLGGDRVTF.

In this sample, this clonotype turned up many times. The V gene is TRBV3-1, the J gene TRBJ2-7; 8 bases agree with TRBD1. This CDR3 comprises 15 residues. J lost 3 bases, V lost 5 bases, and 9 bases had no gene match. In germline, CDR1 is LGHDT, CDR2 YNNKEL (reference sequence). The CDR3 sequence: CASSTRQGIYYEQYF. The CDR3 DNA sequence: TGTGCCAGCAGCACCCGACAGGGGATTTACTACGAGCAGTACTTC.

This clonotype was seen more than once but under ten times. The rearrangement uses TRBV20-1 and TRBJ2-2; D is possibly TRBD2 (6 bases). Germline-derived CDR1 and CDR2 are DFQATT and SNEGSKA (reference sequence). The CDR3 runs 12 residues. The V end lost 5 bases, the J end lost 5 bases, and 9 bases lay between the germline ends. The CDR3 region has the DNA TGCAGTGCTCCGAGCGGGACCGGGGAGCTGTTTTTT. Translation: CSAPSGTGELFF.

This clonotype was seen repeatedly, ten times or more. The chain combines TRBV5-1 with TRBJ2-3, with TRBD1 matching over 9 bases. With 5 bases clipped from V and 6 bases from J, the junction kept 10 bases outside the gene matches. Germline CDR1 SGHRS, CDR2 YFSETQ. There are 15 residues in the CDR3. The CDR3: CASSLWDRVTDTQYF. In DNA, the CDR3 is TGCGCCAGCAGTCTATGGGACAGGGTGACCGATACGCAGTATTTT.

The sample holds a few counts of this clonotype. The chain recombines TRBV18 with TRBJ2-7, with D perhaps matching TRBD1 or TRBD2 (7 bases each). The V gene's germline CDR1 is KGHSH and CDR2 LQKENI. This CDR3 contains 13 residues. Between the trimmed V and J ends, which lost 3 bases and 7 bases, there was a span of 13 bases. As DNA, the CDR3 is TGTGCCAGCTCACCGAGACAGGGAGGGGAGCAGTACTTC. This codes for CASSPRQGGEQYF. The whole variable domain, remainder taken from reference TRBV18 and TRBJ2-7, is NAGVMQNPRHLVRRRGQEARLRCSPMKGHSHVYWYRQLPEEGLKFMVYLQKENIIDESGMPKERFSAEFPKEGPSILRIQQVVRGDSAAYFCASSPRQGGEQYFGPGTRLTVT.

This clonotype was detected many times. J is TRBJ2-5 and V is TRBV24-1; unclear D gene. The length of the CDR3 is 13 residues. Trimming removed 3 bases at V and 3 bases at J, with 7 bases between. The V gene's germline CDR1 is KGHDR and CDR2 SFDVKD. CDR3 DNA: TGTGCCACCAGTGATACCAAAGAAGAGACCCAGTACTTC. Protein sequence: CATSDTKEETQYF.

The chain employs TRBV19 and TRBJ1-2, with D uncertain. The CDR3 contains 13 residues. V lost 2 bases and J 7 bases, leaving 11 bases between the germline ends. Germline V lookup: CDR1 LNHDA, CDR2 SQIVND (reference sequence). CDR3: CASSIFPTSGYTF. The CDR3 DNA is TGTGCCAGTAGTATATTTCCGACGAGTGGCTACACCTTC.

Concerning this clonotype: A much bigger clone sits one base away, suggesting this may be a read error. The chain couples TRBV6-2 or TRBV6-3 to TRBJ2-3, with TRBD2 identical over 9 bases. The CDR3 has 14 residues. Germline CDR1 MNHEY, CDR2 SVGEGT. CDR3 in amino acids: CAGSFKAGGNTQYF. In DNA, the CDR3 is TGTGCCGGCAGTTTTAAAGCGGGAGGAAATACGCAGTATTTT.

Ten or more counts support this clonotype. V usage is TRBV7-2 and J usage is TRBJ1-1, with 9 bases lining up with TRBD1. Per the germline V gene, CDR1 is SGHTA and CDR2 is FQGNSA. The junction had 7 bases not matched to a gene; V was cut back by 5 bases and J by 3 bases. The length of the CDR3 is 15 residues. In DNA form, the CDR3 reads TGTGCCAGCAGCATAAGGACAGGGGACTACACTGAAGCTTTCTTT. Translation: CASSIRTGDYTEAFF.

At least ten counts were recorded for this clonotype. This sequence joins TRBV6-2 or TRBV6-3 and TRBJ1-1; D unclear. The ends were cut back, 4 bases at V and 6 bases at J, with 15 bases in the middle. The CDR3 runs to 14 residues. CDR1 MNHEY and CDR2 SVGEGT come from the germline V gene. The CDR3 protein is CASSSIDGQSEAFF. In DNA, the CDR3 is TGTGCCAGCAGTTCCATCGACGGGCAATCTGAAGCTTTCTTT.

The rearrangement joins TRBV5-6 to TRBJ2-5; D tentatively reads TRBD1 or TRBD2 (7 bases each). Germline values: CDR1 SGHDT, CDR2 YYEEEE. Deletions cut 4 bases from V and 5 bases from J, with 15 bases between. The CDR3 has 14 residues. CDR3 residues: CASSAGGVWETQYF. CDR3 sequence (DNA): TGTGCCAGCAGCGCAGGGGGGGTATGGGAGACCCAGTACTTC.

The V gene is TRBV3-1, the J gene TRBJ1-2; D ambiguous. The CDR3 has 13 residues. The germline V gene has CDR1 LGHDT and CDR2 YNNKEL (reference sequence). Trimming took off 4 bases at V and 6 bases at J, with 12 bases between the two ends. CDR3 in amino acids: CASSPRQRNGYTF. DNA of the CDR3: TGTGCCAGCAGCCCCCGACAACGCAATGGCTACACCTTC.

This clonotype was observed at least ten times. The V call is TRBV7-3, the J call TRBJ1-6; D remains unclear. V was shortened by 5 bases and J by 6 bases, with 5 bases between the two germline ends. The CDR3 has 12 residues. Looked up from germline, CDR1 is SGHTA and CDR2 is FQGTGA. The CDR3 bases are TGTGCCAGCAGCCTCACTAATTCACCCCTCCACTTT. Amino acid sequence: CASSLTNSPLHF.

This chain connects TRBV30 to TRBJ1-1; TRBD1 agrees at 9 bases. This CDR3 has 15 residues. The trim removed 3 bases at V and 4 bases at J, leaving 9 bases unmatched. In germline, CDR1 is GTSNPN, CDR2 SVGIG (reference sequence). The CDR3 DNA follows: TGTGCCTGGAGGTCACAGGGGGCAAGGAGCACTGAAGCTTTCTTT. This translates into CAWRSQGARSTEAFF.

The chain has TRBV12-3 or TRBV12-4 and TRBJ2-3; TRBD2 might be the D (6 bases). There are 17 residues in the CDR3. Trimming took 3 bases from V and 1 from J, leaving 17 bases between them. CDR3 region: CASSFEISGTRTDTQYF. The CDR3 coding sequence is TGTGCCAGCAGTTTTGAGATTAGCGGAACCCGCACAGATACGCAGTATTTT.

This clonotype appeared a few times. V gene TRBV20-1 combines with J gene TRBJ1-2; 9 positions agree with TRBD1. Germline CDR1 reads DFQATT; CDR2 reads SNEGSKA (reference sequence). The trim removed 6 bases at V and 12 bases at J, leaving 20 bases unmatched. The CDR3 spans 15 residues. CDR3 DNA sequence: TGCAGTGCGGATCCGGGACAGGGTGTTTGGGCTGTCGACACCTTC. Amino acids: CSADPGQGVWAVDTF.

For this clonotype: Sequence at one end of the junction differs from germline and may be a read error. The gene calls are TRBV12-3 or TRBV12-4 and TRBJ2-5, with D possibly TRBD1 on 5 matching bases. The CDR3 consists of 14 residues. CDR3 region: CASSLSWGGETQHF. The DNA of the CDR3 is TGTGCCAGCAGTTTAAGTTGGGGCGGTGAGACCCAGCACTTC.

This clonotype has only a few counts. The CDR3, as DNA: TGTGCCAGTAGTTTCGAAGTAAGGCCATACAATGAGCAGTTCTTC. Encoded protein: CASSFEVRPYNEQFF. The chain has TRBV19 and TRBJ2-1; D uncertain. From germline, CDR1 is LNHDA and CDR2 SQIVND (reference sequence). This CDR3 has 15 residues. Between the trimmed V and J ends, which lost 5 bases and 4 bases, there was a span of 15 bases. The full variable domain, its missing parts supplied by reference TRBV19 and TRBJ2-1, is DGGITQSPKYLFRKEGQNVTLSCEQNLNHDAMYWYRQDPGQGLRLIYYSQIVNDFQKGDIAEGYSVSREKKESFPLTVTSAQKNPTAFYLCASSFEVRPYNEQFFGPGTRLTVL.

In its sample, this clonotype was seen many times. The chain employs TRBV7-3 and TRBJ2-3; D gene uncertain. CDR1 is SGHTA and CDR2 is FQGTGA in the germline V gene. Between the trimmed V and J ends, which lost 0 bases and 4 bases, there was a span of 11 bases. This CDR3 contains 15 residues. CDR3 DNA: TGTGCCAGCAGCTTAACCCAGACCCGGGCAGATACGCAGTATTTT. Translation gives CASSLTQTRADTQYF. The full variable domain, its missing parts supplied by reference TRBV7-3 and TRBJ2-3, is GAGVSQTPSNKVTEKGKYVELRCDPISGHTALYWYRQSLGQGPEFLIYFQGTGAADDSGLPNDRFFAVRPEGSVSTLKIQRTERGDSAVYLCASSLTQTRADTQYFGPGTRLTVL.

This clonotype has only a few counts. The J gene is TRBJ1-2, the V gene TRBV5-1; 7 bases are a match to TRBD1. V trimming: 4 bases; J trimming: 0 bases; junction bases outside the gene matches: 6. This CDR3 is built from 15 residues. Germline-derived CDR1 and CDR2 are SGHRS and YFSETQ. CDR3 sequence reads: CASSPDRFTNYGYTF. The CDR3 nucleotides are TGCGCCAGCAGCCCGGACAGGTTTACTAACTATGGCTACACCTTC.